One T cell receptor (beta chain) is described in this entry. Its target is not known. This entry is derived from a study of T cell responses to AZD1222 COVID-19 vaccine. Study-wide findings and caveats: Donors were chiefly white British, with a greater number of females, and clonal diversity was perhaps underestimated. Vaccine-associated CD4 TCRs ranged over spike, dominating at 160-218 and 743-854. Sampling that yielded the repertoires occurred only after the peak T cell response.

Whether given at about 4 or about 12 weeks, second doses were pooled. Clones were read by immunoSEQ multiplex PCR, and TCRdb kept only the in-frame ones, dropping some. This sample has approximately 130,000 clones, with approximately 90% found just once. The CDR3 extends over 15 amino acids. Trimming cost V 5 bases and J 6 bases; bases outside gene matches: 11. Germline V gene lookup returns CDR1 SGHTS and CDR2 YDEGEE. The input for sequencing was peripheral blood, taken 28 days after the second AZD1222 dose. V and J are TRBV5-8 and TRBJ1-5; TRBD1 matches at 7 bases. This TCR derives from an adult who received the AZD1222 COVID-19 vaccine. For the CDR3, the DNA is TGTGCCAGCAGGTCCGGACAGGTCTTCAGTCAGCCCCAGCATTTT. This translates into CASRSGQVFSQPQHF.